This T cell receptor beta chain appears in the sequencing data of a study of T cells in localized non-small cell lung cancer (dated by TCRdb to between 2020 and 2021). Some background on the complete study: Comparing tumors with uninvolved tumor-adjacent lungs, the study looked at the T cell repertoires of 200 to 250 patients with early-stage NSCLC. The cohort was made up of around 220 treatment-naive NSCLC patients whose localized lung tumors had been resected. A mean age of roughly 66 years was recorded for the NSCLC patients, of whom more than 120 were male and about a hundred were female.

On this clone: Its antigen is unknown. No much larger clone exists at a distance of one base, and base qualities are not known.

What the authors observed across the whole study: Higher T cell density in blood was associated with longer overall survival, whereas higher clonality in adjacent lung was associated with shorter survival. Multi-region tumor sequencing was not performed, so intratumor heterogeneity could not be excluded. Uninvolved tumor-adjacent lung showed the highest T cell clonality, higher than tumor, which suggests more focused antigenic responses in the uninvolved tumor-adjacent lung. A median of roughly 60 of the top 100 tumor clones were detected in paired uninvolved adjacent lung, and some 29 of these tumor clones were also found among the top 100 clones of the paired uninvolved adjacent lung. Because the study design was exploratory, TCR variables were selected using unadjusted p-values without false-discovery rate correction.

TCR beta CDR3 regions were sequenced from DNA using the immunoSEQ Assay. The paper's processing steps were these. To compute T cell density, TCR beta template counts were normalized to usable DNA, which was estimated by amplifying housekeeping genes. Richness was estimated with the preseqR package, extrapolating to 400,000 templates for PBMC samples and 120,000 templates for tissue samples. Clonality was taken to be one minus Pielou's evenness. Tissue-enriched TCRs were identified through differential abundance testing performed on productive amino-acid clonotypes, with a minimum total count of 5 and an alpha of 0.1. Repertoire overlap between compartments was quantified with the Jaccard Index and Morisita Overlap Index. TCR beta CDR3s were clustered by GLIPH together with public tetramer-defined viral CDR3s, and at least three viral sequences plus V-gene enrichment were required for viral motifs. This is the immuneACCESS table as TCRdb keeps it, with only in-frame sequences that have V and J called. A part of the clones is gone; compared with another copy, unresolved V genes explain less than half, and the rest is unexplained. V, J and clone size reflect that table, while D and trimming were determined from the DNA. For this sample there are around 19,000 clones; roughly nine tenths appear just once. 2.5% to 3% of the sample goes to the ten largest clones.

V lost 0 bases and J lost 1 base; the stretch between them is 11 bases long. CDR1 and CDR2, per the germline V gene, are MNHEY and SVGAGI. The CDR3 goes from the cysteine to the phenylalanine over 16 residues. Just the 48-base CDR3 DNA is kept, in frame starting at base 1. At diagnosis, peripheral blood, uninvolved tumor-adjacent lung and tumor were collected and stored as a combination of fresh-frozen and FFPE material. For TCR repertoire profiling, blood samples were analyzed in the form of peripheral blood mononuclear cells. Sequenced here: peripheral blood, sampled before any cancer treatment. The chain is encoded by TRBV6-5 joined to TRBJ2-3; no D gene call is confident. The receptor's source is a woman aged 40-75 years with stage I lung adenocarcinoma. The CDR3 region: CASSYSYSFGTDTQYF. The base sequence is TGTGCCAGCAGTTACTCATACAGTTTCGGCACAGATACGCAGTATTTT.